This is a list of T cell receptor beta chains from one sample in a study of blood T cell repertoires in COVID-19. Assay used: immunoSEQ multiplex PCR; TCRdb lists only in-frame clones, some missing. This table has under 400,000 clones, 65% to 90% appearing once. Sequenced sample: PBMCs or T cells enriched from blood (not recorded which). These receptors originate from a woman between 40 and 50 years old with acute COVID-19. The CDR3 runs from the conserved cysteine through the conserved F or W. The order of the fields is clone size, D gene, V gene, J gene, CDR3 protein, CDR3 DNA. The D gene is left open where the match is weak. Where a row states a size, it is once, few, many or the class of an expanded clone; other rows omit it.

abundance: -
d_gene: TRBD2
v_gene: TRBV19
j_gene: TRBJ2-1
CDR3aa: CASSMRTSRGSHEQFF
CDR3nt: TGTGCCAGTAGTATGCGGACTAGCAGGGGTTCGCATGAGCAGTTCTTC

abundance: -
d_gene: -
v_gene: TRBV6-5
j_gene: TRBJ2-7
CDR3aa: CASKRVPENPYEQYF
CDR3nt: TGTGCCAGCAAGAGAGTTCCTGAAAACCCCTACGAGCAGTACTTC

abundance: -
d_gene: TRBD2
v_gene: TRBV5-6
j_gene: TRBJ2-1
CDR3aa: CASSLPGLEGSGEQFF
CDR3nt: TGTGCCAGCAGCTTGCCGGGACTAGAAGGGTCGGGCGAGCAGTTCTTC

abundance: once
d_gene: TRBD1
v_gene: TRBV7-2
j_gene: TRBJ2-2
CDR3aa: CASSVRQGAGELFF
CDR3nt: TGTGCCAGCAGCGTCCGACAGGGGGCCGGGGAGCTGTTTTTT

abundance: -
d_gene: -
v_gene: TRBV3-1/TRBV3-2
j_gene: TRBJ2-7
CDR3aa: CASSPSGNLSYEQYF
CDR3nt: TGTGCCAGCAGCCCATCGGGGAACCTCTCCTACGAGCAGTACTTC

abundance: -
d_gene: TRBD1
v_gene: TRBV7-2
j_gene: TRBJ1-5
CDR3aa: CASSLGGSRDRGQPQHF
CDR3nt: TGTGCCAGCAGCTTGGGAGGCTCCCGGGACAGAGGACAGCCCCAGCATTTT

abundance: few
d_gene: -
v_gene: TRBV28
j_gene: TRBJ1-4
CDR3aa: CASNRQGTSNEKLFF
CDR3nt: TGTGCCAGCAACAGGCAGGGGACCTCTAATGAAAAACTGTTTTTT

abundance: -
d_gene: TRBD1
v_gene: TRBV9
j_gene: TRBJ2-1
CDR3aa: CASSTFTGGSYNEQFF
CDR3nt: TGTGCCAGCAGCACCTTTACAGGGGGTTCCTACAATGAGCAGTTCTTC

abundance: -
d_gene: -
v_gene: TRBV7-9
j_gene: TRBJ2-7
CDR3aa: CASSLASATKYEQYF
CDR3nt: TGTGCCAGCAGCTTAGCGTCTGCAACTAAATACGAGCAGTACTTC

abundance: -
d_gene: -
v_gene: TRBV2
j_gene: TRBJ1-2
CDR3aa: CASRWTENYGYTF
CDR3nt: TGTGCCAGCCGTTGGACTGAGAACTATGGCTACACCTTC

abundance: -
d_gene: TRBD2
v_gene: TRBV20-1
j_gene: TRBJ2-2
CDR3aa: CSASPPRGALANTGELFF
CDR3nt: TGCAGTGCTAGTCCACCGCGGGGGGCTCTCGCGAACACCGGGGAGCTGTTTTTT

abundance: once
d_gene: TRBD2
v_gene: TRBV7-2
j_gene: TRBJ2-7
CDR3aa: CASSLFGGGSYEQYF
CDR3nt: TGTGCCAGCAGCTTGTTCGGCGGGGGATCCTACGAGCAGTACTTC

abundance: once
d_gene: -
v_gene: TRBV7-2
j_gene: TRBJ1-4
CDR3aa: CASSLVSQGYEKLFF
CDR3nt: TGTGCCAGCAGCTTAGTTTCGCAGGGTTATGAAAAACTGTTTTTT

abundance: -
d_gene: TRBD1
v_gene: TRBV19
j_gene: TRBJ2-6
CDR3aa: CASLTGALGANVLTF
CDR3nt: TGTGCCAGTCTCACAGGGGCGCTGGGGGCCAACGTCCTGACTTTC

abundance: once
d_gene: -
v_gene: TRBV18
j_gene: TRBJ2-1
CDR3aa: CASSRGDEQFF
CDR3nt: TGTGCCAGCTCACGAGGCGATGAGCAGTTCTTC

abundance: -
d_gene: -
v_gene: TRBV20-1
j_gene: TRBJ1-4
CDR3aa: CSASHGAGEKLFF
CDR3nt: TGCAGTGCTAGTCATGGGGCTGGGGAAAAACTGTTTTTT

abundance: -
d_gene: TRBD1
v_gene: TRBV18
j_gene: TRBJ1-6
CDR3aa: CASSTTGNNSPLHF
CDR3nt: TGTGCCAGCTCGACGACAGGGAATAATTCACCCCTCCACTTT